This TCR beta chain was recorded in a study of blood T cells in healthy people across ages. The sample holds a few counts of this clonotype. Primers used in a second PCR of roughly 6 to 11 cycles were a sample-barcoded 5' primer and a J-beta primer mix. MiXCR, run by TCRdb on the 5' RACE reads, gives a single entry per CDR3 protein. The table lists 650,000 to 1,000,000 distinct CDR3 sequences, around 45% of them singletons. This CDR3 is built from 15 residues. Trimming stripped 5 bases from V and 0 bases from J, with 12 bases between. This chain uses TRBV12-3 or TRBV12-4 with TRBJ2-3; D is unclear. The sequence was collected from a man older than 75 in good health. The sequenced material came from blood. CDR3 nucleotides: TGTGCCAGCAGTCTCGGATGGCAAAGCACAGATACGCAGTATTTT. Amino acid sequence: CASSLGWQSTDTQYF.